The 22 T cell receptor beta chains presented below share a single source sample, sequenced in a study of blood T cell repertoires in COVID-19. Clones were sequenced by immunoSEQ multiplex PCR, and TCRdb holds only the in-frame ones, with some missing. This sample yields roughly 170,000 clones, of which roughly 70% are seen a single time; 2.5% to 3% belongs to the top ten. Sample: peripheral blood. The receptors derive from a woman older than 75 with acute or convalescent COVID-19.

This chain connects TRBV3-1 (or the pseudogene TRBV3-2) to TRBJ2-1; TRBD1 matches at 8 bases. CDR1 is LGHDT and CDR2 is YNNKEL in the germline V gene (reference sequence). There are 15 residues in the CDR3. The V and J ends lost 4 bases and 9 bases, in that order; junction bases with no gene match: 11. As DNA, the CDR3 is TGTGCCAGCAGCCTTGGACAGGGTAGAGGTACTGAGCAGTTCTTC. Protein product: CASSLGQGRGTEQFF.

This sequence joins TRBV4-2 and TRBJ1-4, with 8 bases matching TRBD1. Germline lookup yields CDR1 LGHNA and CDR2 YNFKEQ. The CDR3 extends over 15 amino acids. J was trimmed by 8 bases and V by 2 bases; bases with no gene match: 7. CDR3 sequence (DNA): TGTGCCAGCAGCCAACCGGGACAGGCCCGAGAAAAACTGTTTTTT. Translating gives CASSQPGQAREKLFF.

The rearrangement links TRBV4-1 to TRBJ2-1; TRBD2 aligns across 10 bases. There are 15 residues in the CDR3. V dropped 3 bases and J dropped 6; count of bases not matched to a gene: 5. The germline gives CDR1 MGHRA, CDR2 YSYEKL. The CDR3 DNA is TGCGCCAGCAGCCAGGTAGCGGGAGGTCTCAATGAGCAGTTCTTC. Its translation is CASSQVAGGLNEQFF.

This clone was recorded once. The CDR3 spells CASSAGTSGIWETQYF. Written as DNA, the CDR3 is TGTGCCAGCAGCGCTGGGACTAGCGGGATTTGGGAGACCCAGTACTTC. The chain is built from TRBV9 and TRBJ2-5; 13 bases map to TRBD2. Germline V lookup: CDR1 SGDLS, CDR2 YYNGEE. The J segment lost 5 bases and the V segment lost 3 bases, leaving 7 bases of the junction unmatched. This CDR3 comprises 16 residues. Looking up the rest from reference TRBV9 and TRBJ2-5 gives the full variable domain: DSGVTQTPKHLITATGQRVTLRCSPRSGDLSVYWYQQSLDQGLQFLIQYYNGEERAKGNILERFSAQQFPDLHSELNLSSLELGDSALYFCASSAGTSGIWETQYFGPGTRLLVL.

The chain employs TRBV14 and TRBJ2-2; 7 bases agree with TRBD2. CDR1 is SGHDN and CDR2 is FVKESK in the germline V gene. J gave up 1 base and V 2 bases, and 4 bases lay outside the gene matches. CDR3 length: 16 amino acids. The CDR3 nucleotides read TGTGCCAGCAGCCAATCGTCTAGCGGGAACACCGGGGAGCTGTTTTTT. Encoded protein: CASSQSSSGNTGELFF.

The gene calls are TRBV27 and TRBJ1-4; D perhaps matches TRBD1 (5 bases). Trimming stripped 6 bases from V and 7 bases from J, with 18 bases between. The germline V gene has CDR1 MNHEY and CDR2 SMNVEV (reference sequence). The CDR3 has 15 amino acids. CDR3 DNA sequence: TGTGCCAGCAGCTTTGCAGGGAATGCGGCTGAAAAACTGTTTTTT. This translates into CASSFAGNAAEKLFF.

V usage is TRBV27 and J usage is TRBJ2-3; the match to TRBD2 covers 7 bases. This CDR3 spans 15 amino acids. Germline V gene lookup returns CDR1 MNHEY and CDR2 SMNVEV (reference sequence). After removal of 2 bases from V and 3 bases from J, the junction contained 5 bases not matched to a gene. In DNA form, the CDR3 reads TGTGCCAGCAGTTTACTTGCTAGCGGTACAGATACGCAGTATTTT. Translating gives CASSLLASGTDTQYF.

Here the CDR3 DNA reads TGTGCCAGCAGCTTTGAGGCAGGACTCGAGCAGTACTTC. Its protein is CASSFEAGLEQYF. The genes are TRBV7-3 and TRBJ2-7; weak D call: TRBD2 (5 bases). The germline V and J ends were trimmed by 3 bases and 6 bases, with 12 bases remaining between them. This CDR3 is built from 13 residues. Germline V gene lookup returns CDR1 SGHTA and CDR2 FQGTGA.

The chain uses TRBV18 and TRBJ1-3, with a possible D match to TRBD1 (5 bases). The CDR3 totals 16 residues. Germline CDR1 KGHSH, CDR2 LQKENI. The V gene lost 4 bases and the J gene lost 2 bases, with 15 bases spanning the gap. The CDR3 here is CASSQGQGLTGNTIYF. In DNA, the CDR3 is TGTGCCAGCTCACAGGGTCAGGGACTGACTGGAAACACCATATATTTT. The full variable domain, completed using reference TRBV18 and TRBJ1-3, is NAGVMQNPRHLVRRRGQEARLRCSPMKGHSHVYWYRQLPEEGLKFMVYLQKENIIDESGMPKERFSAEFPKEGPSILRIQQVVRGDSAAYFCASSQGQGLTGNTIYFGEGSWLTVV.

The chain uses TRBV19 and TRBJ2-2; TRBD2 matches at 10 bases. This CDR3 has 17 residues. J was trimmed by 1 base and V by 4 bases; bases with no gene match: 6. Germline lookup yields CDR1 LNHDA and CDR2 SQIVND (reference sequence). The CDR3 DNA is TGTGCCAGTAGTACGCTCGGACTAGCGGTGAACACCGGGGAGCTGTTTTTT. Residues: CASSTLGLAVNTGELFF.

The chain employs TRBV28 and TRBJ1-2; D remains ambiguous. Deletions cut 5 bases from V and 4 bases from J, with 17 bases between. This CDR3 is built from 15 residues. Germline lookup yields CDR1 MDHEN and CDR2 SYDVKM. The CDR3, as DNA: TGTGCCAGCAGTACCTCCTTGAGGATAATCTATGGCTACACCTTC. Amino acids: CASSTSLRIIYGYTF.

The CDR3 here is CASSLTANYGYTF. Written as DNA, the CDR3 is TGTGCCAGCAGCTTGACAGCGAACTATGGCTACACCTTC. The V gene is TRBV7-9, the J gene TRBJ1-2, with D perhaps matching TRBD1 (5 bases). Germline-derived CDR1 and CDR2 are SEHNR and FQNEAQ (reference sequence). This CDR3 has 13 residues. Trimming removed 3 bases at V and 2 bases at J, with 7 bases between.

J is TRBJ1-4 and V is TRBV19; perhaps TRBD1 as D (5 bases). The CDR3 runs to 14 residues. Germline V gene lookup returns CDR1 LNHDA and CDR2 SQIVND (reference sequence). The germline V and J ends were trimmed by 3 bases and 8 bases, with 13 bases remaining between them. The CDR3, as DNA: TGTGCCAGTAGTATGGACACTAGCCGGGAAAAACTGTTTTTT. This sequence encodes CASSMDTSREKLFF.

The genes are TRBV28 and TRBJ1-4; D is unresolved. Germline CDR1 is MDHEN and CDR2 is SYDVKM. This CDR3 region has 14 residues. Trimming shortened V by 2 bases and J by 0 bases, and 4 bases separated the two germline ends. Here the CDR3 reads CASSLGSTNEKLFF. CDR3 in DNA: TGTGCCAGCAGTTTAGGCTCAACTAATGAAAAACTGTTTTTT. Variable domain in full (rest from reference TRBV28 and TRBJ1-4): DVKVTQSSRYLVKRTGEKVFLECVQDMDHENMFWYRQDPGLGLRLIYFSYDVKMKEKGDIPEGYSVSREKKERFSLILESASTNQTSMYLCASSLGSTNEKLFFGSGTQLSVL.

The chain links TRBV5-1 to TRBJ2-3, with 8 bases identical to TRBD2. Germline CDR1 SGHRS, CDR2 YFSETQ. This CDR3 comprises 14 residues. V trimming: 4 bases; J trimming: 6 bases; junction bases outside the gene matches: 7. The CDR3 here is CASSPGLESDTQYF. The CDR3 DNA sequence: TGCGCCAGCAGCCCGGGACTAGAGAGCGATACGCAGTATTTT.

CDR3 loop: CASSWGGGQQFF. CDR3 in DNA: TGTGCCAGCAGTTGGGGCGGGGGACAGCAGTTCTTC. The chain combines TRBV6-5 with TRBJ2-1, with TRBD2 matching over 7 bases. Germline assignment: CDR1 MNHEY and CDR2 SVGAGI. The trim removed 4 bases at V and 11 bases at J, leaving 5 bases unmatched. The CDR3 spans 12 residues.

V and J are TRBV19 and TRBJ1-5, with a weak D call TRBD1 (5 bases). The CDR3 is 13 amino acids. V gave up 10 bases and J gave up 3 bases, with 13 bases separating them. Germline CDR1 reads LNHDA; CDR2 reads SQIVND (reference sequence). Written as DNA, the CDR3 is TGTGCCACATCACAGGTCGACAATCAGCCCCAGCATTTT. This gives the protein CATSQVDNQPQHF.

This clone was picked up a small number of times. The chain carries TRBV30 and TRBJ1-3; D is possibly TRBD1 (5 bases). Trimming cost V 4 bases and J 0 bases, with 7 bases left between them. Looked up from germline, CDR1 is GTSNPN and CDR2 is SVGIG (reference sequence). The CDR3 totals 13 residues. CDR3 DNA: TGTGCCTGGACAGGGATCTCTGGAAACACCATATATTTT. It translates to CAWTGISGNTIYF.

The V call is TRBV6-5, the J call TRBJ2-1; 7 bases agree with TRBD2. CDR1 and CDR2 (germline): MNHEY, SVGAGI. This CDR3 is built from 13 residues. V gave up 8 bases and J gave up 7 bases; unmatched junction bases: 8. The CDR3 region is CASWGRVGNEQFF. The CDR3, as DNA: TGTGCCAGCTGGGGGAGGGTAGGGAATGAGCAGTTCTTC.

The J gene is TRBJ2-5, the V gene TRBV18; 13 bases align to TRBD2. CDR1 and CDR2 from the germline V gene are KGHSH and LQKENI. The CDR3 spans 17 residues. Trimming cost V 2 bases and J 5 bases; bases outside gene matches: 8. CDR3: CASSPRTSGSSWETQYF. The CDR3 bases are TGTGCCAGCTCACCAAGGACTAGCGGGAGCTCTTGGGAGACCCAGTACTTC.

This chain uses TRBV7-8 with TRBJ1-5; D unclear. Germline-derived CDR1 and CDR2 are SGHVS and FQNEAQ. The CDR3 is 13 residues long. Between the trimmed V and J ends, which lost 5 bases and 1 base, there was a span of 6 bases. This CDR3 reads CASSPGSNQPQHF. The DNA of the CDR3 is TGTGCCAGCAGCCCGGGAAGCAATCAGCCCCAGCATTTT.

This clone was detected a few times. V is TRBV27 and J is TRBJ1-4; D ambiguous. V lost 3 bases and J lost 2, with 19 bases in between. Germline values: CDR1 MNHEY, CDR2 SMNVEV (reference sequence). This CDR3 region has 18 residues. The CDR3: CASSFRRSGGSTNEKLFF. The CDR3 DNA reads TGTGCCAGCAGTTTTCGTCGCAGTGGAGGGAGCACTAATGAAAAACTGTTTTTT.